The entry that follows covers one T cell receptor (beta chain) sequence. These data come from a study of glioma-infiltrating T cells after dendritic cell vaccination. Study background: Patients had newly diagnosed or recurrent glioblastoma and received dendritic cell vaccines. The vaccine used monocyte-derived dendritic cells pulsed overnight with autologous tumor lysate.

This CDR3 has 14 amino acids. Germline loops: CDR1 MDHEN, CDR2 SYDVKM. V shed 7 bases and J 5 bases; nucleotides not matched to a gene: 8. Isocitrate dehydrogenase mutation was absent in all glioblastoma patients. The primer mix had 60 V beta and 13 J beta primers. Some clones are missing from TCRdb's copy, which holds only in-frame ones; the method was immunoSEQ multiplex PCR. The repertoire includes tens of thousands of clones, about 84% of them detected once, and less than 3% sits in the top ten. Sequencing was performed on blood, taken before dendritic cell vaccination. The chain links TRBV28 to TRBJ2-1; 7 nucleotides align to TRBD2. The sequence was obtained from a human donor with glioblastoma. CDR3 coding DNA: TGTGCCAGCATTCTCGGGGGGAAGAACAATGAGCAGTTCTTC. Protein product: CASILGGKNNEQFF.